This TCR beta chain was captured by sequencing in a study of blood T cells in healthy people across ages. Study background: About one barcoded beta molecule per two T cells was the capture yield of template switching.

A J-beta primer mix and a sample-barcoded 5' primer were used in a second PCR of about 7 to 11 cycles. Every cDNA molecule carried a tag from a template-switch adaptor bearing 12 random nucleotides. TCRdb passed the 5' RACE reads through MiXCR, listing each CDR3 protein once. The sample has around 870,000 distinct CDR3 sequences, under 30% seen once. On this clonotype itself: Its matching antigen is unknown. A junction end diverges from the germline sequence, so it may reflect a read error.

Study outcomes and limitations: More naive CD4+ cells and higher diversity marked long-lived donors relative to aged donors. Strong correlation existed between TCR beta diversity and naive T cell percentage.

CDR1 is LGHDT and CDR2 is YNNKEL in the germline V gene (reference sequence). The CDR3 covers 16 residues. The specimen sequenced was blood. The receptor's source is a woman older than 75 in good health. J is TRBJ2-1 and V is TRBV3-1, with D possibly being TRBD1 or TRBD2 (7 bases each). The CDR3 nucleotides read TGTGCCAACAGCCAAGAGGGGAGGGGGCGGGGAAGTGAGCAGTTCTTC. Encoded protein: CANSQEGRGRGSEQFF.